Listed below are T cell receptor beta chains from one sample, sequenced in a study of read filtering for tumor transcriptome and immune sequencing. A single record per CDR3 protein comes from TCRdb applying MiXCR to the reads. The sample carries tens of thousands of distinct CDR3 sequences, around 20% recorded once. Sequenced: a population of CD138-negative cells sorted from bone marrow. These receptors were collected from a donor at least 40 years old with multiple myeloma. Each CDR3 is given with its conserved first and last residue. The D gene is left open where the match is weak. Only some rows state a clone size, as once, few, many or a class for expanded clones.

d_gene: TRBD2; j_gene: TRBJ2-2; abundance: many; v_gene: TRBV19; CDR3aa: CASSLLADTGELFF; CDR3nt: TGTGCCAGTAGCCTACTAGCGGACACCGGGGAGCTGTTTTTT
d_gene: TRBD1; j_gene: TRBJ1-2; abundance: many; v_gene: TRBV7-2; CDR3aa: CASSLGTGVFGYTF; CDR3nt: TGTGCCAGCAGCTTGGGGACAGGGGTGTTCGGCTACACCTTC
d_gene: .; j_gene: TRBJ2-1; abundance: .; v_gene: TRBV6-5; CDR3aa: CASGDFSRDFNEQFF; CDR3nt: TGTGCCAGCGGTGACTTCTCCCGGGACTTCAATGAGCAGTTCTTC
d_gene: .; j_gene: TRBJ2-1; abundance: many; v_gene: TRBV4-1; CDR3aa: CASSQDSLGSYNEQFF; CDR3nt: TGCGCCAGCAGCCAAGATAGCCTAGGGTCCTACAATGAGCAGTTCTTC
d_gene: .; j_gene: TRBJ2-3; abundance: many; v_gene: TRBV29-1; CDR3aa: CSVEPGLADTQYF; CDR3nt: TGCAGCGTTGAACCGGGACTGGCAGATACGCAGTATTTT
d_gene: .; j_gene: TRBJ1-5; abundance: many; v_gene: TRBV19; CDR3aa: CASCSLQGPNQPQHF; CDR3nt: TGTGCCAGTTGTAGCCTACAGGGCCCGAATCAGCCCCAGCATTTT
d_gene: TRBD2; j_gene: TRBJ2-3; abundance: many; v_gene: TRBV19; CDR3aa: CASSIGSGGDTQYF; CDR3nt: TGTGCCAGTAGTATCGGTAGCGGGGGAGATACGCAGTATTTT
d_gene: .; j_gene: TRBJ1-5; abundance: .; v_gene: TRBV11-2; CDR3aa: CASSLGGGSQPQHF; CDR3nt: TGTGCCAGCAGCTTAGGGGGGGGGTCTCAGCCCCAGCATTTT
d_gene: TRBD2; j_gene: TRBJ2-3; abundance: many; v_gene: TRBV12-3/TRBV12-4; CDR3aa: CASSPPSGRPTDTQYF; CDR3nt: TGTGCCAGCAGCCCGCCCAGCGGGAGGCCCACAGATACGCAGTATTTT
d_gene: TRBD2; j_gene: TRBJ2-1; abundance: many; v_gene: TRBV29-1; CDR3aa: CSVDGTNYNEQFF; CDR3nt: TGCAGCGTGGACGGGACTAACTACAATGAGCAGTTCTTC
d_gene: .; j_gene: TRBJ1-4; abundance: many; v_gene: TRBV12-3/TRBV12-4; CDR3aa: CASSDVGETNEKLFF; CDR3nt: TGTGCCAGCAGTGATGTGGGAGAAACTAATGAAAAACTGTTTTTT
d_gene: .; j_gene: TRBJ2-2; abundance: many; v_gene: TRBV2; CDR3aa: CASSVGLANTGELFF; CDR3nt: TGTGCCAGCAGTGTGGGGTTAGCGAACACCGGGGAGCTGTTTTTT
d_gene: .; j_gene: TRBJ2-5; abundance: .; v_gene: TRBV11-2; CDR3aa: CASSRGYQETQCF; CDR3nt: TGTGCCAGCAGCCGTGGTTACCAAGAGACCCAGTGCTTC
d_gene: TRBD2; j_gene: TRBJ2-1; abundance: .; v_gene: TRBV2; CDR3aa: CASSEALAGEYNEQFF; CDR3nt: TGTGCCAGCAGTGAAGCGCTAGCGGGGGAATACAATGAGCAGTTCTTC
d_gene: TRBD2; j_gene: TRBJ2-1; abundance: many; v_gene: TRBV23-1; CDR3aa: CASSQYPGLAGYNEQFF; CDR3nt: TGCGCCAGCAGTCAATACCCGGGACTAGCGGGTTACAATGAGCAGTTCTTC
d_gene: TRBD1; j_gene: TRBJ2-3; abundance: .; v_gene: TRBV27; CDR3aa: CASSLTGVSTDTQYF; CDR3nt: TGTGCCAGCAGTTTGACAGGGGTGAGCACAGATACGCAGTATTTT
d_gene: .; j_gene: TRBJ2-3; abundance: many; v_gene: TRBV5-5; CDR3aa: CASSWGVSADTQYF; CDR3nt: TGTGCCAGCAGCTGGGGGGTGAGTGCAGATACGCAGTATTTT
d_gene: TRBD1; j_gene: TRBJ1-1; abundance: many; v_gene: TRBV2; CDR3aa: CASRPTGAGTEAFF; CDR3nt: TGTGCCAGCAGACCGACAGGGGCGGGTACTGAAGCTTTCTTT
d_gene: .; j_gene: TRBJ1-4; abundance: many; v_gene: TRBV6-6; CDR3aa: CASRITEGNEKLFF; CDR3nt: TGTGCCAGCAGGATAACAGAGGGGAATGAAAAACTGTTTTTT
d_gene: TRBD1; j_gene: TRBJ1-4; abundance: many; v_gene: TRBV29-1; CDR3aa: CSAGTGGEKLFF; CDR3nt: TGCAGCGCCGGGACAGGGGGAGAAAAACTGTTTTTT